The 22 T cell receptor beta chains in this list originate from one sample, sequenced in a study of cytomegalovirus exposure and HLA in healthy donors. PCR used 60 Vbeta primers and 13 Jbeta primers. Assay: immunoSEQ multiplex PCR; the TCRdb copy retains only in-frame clones and omits some. The sample yields some 150,000 clones, roughly 80% seen once. Sequences were obtained from PBMCs. Receptors originate from a female donor in good health and CMV-seronegative.

The chain recombines TRBV7-2 with TRBJ1-2; D is uncertain. The CDR3 runs to 12 residues. The germline gives CDR1 SGHTA, CDR2 FQGNSA. Trimming took 4 bases from V and 7 from J, leaving 10 bases between them. The CDR3 sequence: CASSSRVSGYTF. Written as DNA, the CDR3 is TGTGCCAGCAGCTCGAGGGTCTCTGGCTACACCTTC.

The chain couples TRBV30 to TRBJ1-1, with TRBD1 as a possible D gene (6 bases). V was cut by 2 bases and J by 7 bases, with 17 bases left in between. Germline V gives CDR1 GTSNPN, CDR2 SVGIG (reference sequence). The CDR3 totals 14 residues. CDR3 protein: CAWSFSRRTDEAFF. The DNA for the CDR3 is TGTGCCTGGAGTTTTTCGAGAAGGACAGATGAAGCTTTCTTT.

The rearrangement uses TRBV27 and TRBJ2-7; 9 bases are shared with TRBD1. CDR1 is MNHEY and CDR2 is SMNVEV in the germline V gene (reference sequence). The CDR3 extends over 17 amino acids. V lost 3 bases and J lost 5; bases outside the gene matches: 14. The DNA for the CDR3 is TGTGCCAGCAGTTTCGTCCCTGAGGGTGACAGGGGGAACGAGCAGTACTTC. Translated, it gives CASSFVPEGDRGNEQYF.

The chain carries TRBV6-1 and TRBJ2-7; perhaps TRBD1 as D (6 bases). Germline CDR1 reads MNHNS; CDR2 reads SASEGT. V gave up 5 bases and J gave up 1 base, with 9 bases separating them. This CDR3 has 13 residues. The CDR3 is CASSPGESYEQYF. CDR3 DNA sequence: TGTGCCAGCAGTCCAGGGGAATCCTACGAGCAGTACTTC.

This clone occurred once. The chain carries TRBV18 and TRBJ2-7; D might be TRBD1 (7 bases). CDR1 is KGHSH, CDR2 LQKENI, per germline. This CDR3 is 16 amino acids long. The V and J ends lost 1 base and 7 bases respectively, with 20 bases between them. The chain's CDR3 is CASSPLTGRGTGEQYF. The DNA of the CDR3 is TGTGCCAGCTCACCACTGACAGGCAGGGGGACTGGGGAGCAGTACTTC.

The chain links TRBV5-6 to TRBJ2-5, with 8 bases aligning to TRBD1. V shed 0 bases and J 10 bases; nucleotides not matched to a gene: 14. CDR3 size: 16 residues. Germline CDR1 is SGHDT and CDR2 is YYEEEE. CDR3 loop: CASSLAGTGRQPGQYF. CDR3 in DNA: TGTGCCAGCAGCTTGGCCGGGACAGGCCGGCAGCCGGGCCAGTACTTC.

V gene TRBV9 combines with J gene TRBJ1-5; TRBD1 agrees at 7 bases. V lost 0 bases, J lost 6 bases, and 3 bases stayed unmatched. Germline values: CDR1 SGDLS, CDR2 YYNGEE. The CDR3 loop spans 14 amino acids. CDR3 in amino acids: CASSVVSGGQPQHF. In DNA form, the CDR3 reads TGTGCCAGCAGCGTAGTGTCAGGGGGTCAGCCCCAGCATTTT.

J is TRBJ1-3 and V is TRBV28, with D maybe TRBD1 (6 bases). CDR1 is MDHEN and CDR2 is SYDVKM in the germline V gene. The V and J ends lost 6 bases and 0 bases respectively, with 21 bases between them. The CDR3 sequence is 18 residues long. The DNA of the CDR3 is TGTGCCAGCAGCCGAAATTCAGTCAGGGGATTCTCTGGAAACACCATATATTTT. Translation: CASSRNSVRGFSGNTIYF.

This clone appeared once. J is TRBJ1-1 and V is TRBV4-2; 8 bases are shared with TRBD1. This CDR3 region has 17 residues. Unmatched junction bases numbered 11, after V lost 5 bases and J lost 0 bases. Per the germline V gene, CDR1 is LGHNA and CDR2 is YNFKEQ. For the CDR3, the DNA is TGTGCCAGCAGCTCAGGGTCCGGGACAGGCATGAACACTGAAGCTTTCTTT. Translating gives CASSSGSGTGMNTEAFF.

This clone has a handful of counts. J is TRBJ2-7 and V is TRBV18; the D is unclear. Germline V gene sequence: CDR1 KGHSH, CDR2 LQKENI. Deletions cut 3 bases from V and 5 bases from J, with 8 bases between. The CDR3 extends over 12 amino acids. The CDR3, as DNA: TGTGCCAGCTCACCCTTTCAGGACGAGCAGTACTTC. As protein: CASSPFQDEQYF.

Regarding this clone: The junction differs from germline at one of its ends, possibly a read error. The chain combines TRBV25-1 with TRBJ1-5, with D tentatively TRBD1 (6 bases). CDR1 and CDR2 from the germline V gene are MGHDK and SYGVNS. CDR3 length: 16 amino acids. This CDR3 reads CAGSGGWGGQYQPQHF. The CDR3 nucleotides are TGTGCCGGCAGTGGAGGATGGGGGGGCCAATATCAGCCCCAGCATTTT.

This clone was seen just once. The chain employs TRBV19 and TRBJ1-2; 7 nucleotides line up with TRBD1. Germline trimming cut 3 bases from V and 3 bases from J; bases unmatched to any gene: 10. The CDR3 has 16 residues. Germline-derived CDR1 and CDR2 are LNHDA and SQIVND (reference sequence). The CDR3 bases are TGTGCCAGTAGTATCACTGGGGGCAGGGGGGACTATGGCTACACCTTC. The encoded protein is CASSITGGRGDYGYTF. Drawing the rest from reference TRBV19 and TRBJ1-2, the complete variable domain is DGGITQSPKYLFRKEGQNVTLSCEQNLNHDAMYWYRQDPGQGLRLIYYSQIVNDFQKGDIAEGYSVSREKKESFPLTVTSAQKNPTAFYLCASSITGGRGDYGYTFGSGTRLTVV.

V is TRBV6-5 and J is TRBJ2-5; D is perhaps TRBD1 (5 bases). The V and J ends lost 2 bases and 2 bases respectively, with 6 bases between them. Looked up from germline, CDR1 is MNHEY and CDR2 is SVGAGI. The CDR3 sequence is 13 residues long. The DNA for the CDR3 is TGTGCCAGCAGTTACCACAGGCAAGAGACCCAGTACTTC. Translating it yields CASSYHRQETQYF.

V gene TRBV28 combines with J gene TRBJ1-2; a possible D gene is TRBD1 (5 bases). Between the trimmed V and J ends, which lost 2 bases and 5 bases, there was a span of 12 bases. This CDR3 contains 14 residues. Germline V CDR1 and CDR2: MDHEN, SYDVKM. The CDR3 here is CASSLREGFYGYTF. The CDR3 nucleotides read TGTGCCAGCAGTTTAAGGGAGGGGTTTTATGGCTACACCTTC.

This chain joins TRBV28 and TRBJ2-7, with D perhaps TRBD2 (5 bases). Germline lookup yields CDR1 MDHEN and CDR2 SYDVKM. This CDR3 is 15 amino acids long. Trimming shortened V by 6 bases and J by 2 bases, and 17 bases separated the two germline ends. CDR3 bases: TGTGCCAGCAGGAAAAAAAGCGGTTTCCCCTACGAGCAGTACTTC. It translates to CASRKKSGFPYEQYF. The variable domain in full, with the rest retrieved from reference TRBV28 and TRBJ2-7, is DVKVTQSSRYLVKRTGEKVFLECVQDMDHENMFWYRQDPGLGLRLIYFSYDVKMKEKGDIPEGYSVSREKKERFSLILESASTNQTSMYLCASRKKSGFPYEQYFGPGTRLTVT.

The chain couples TRBV18 to TRBJ2-4, with 7 bases matching TRBD1. The J segment lost 0 bases and the V segment lost 2 bases, leaving 4 bases of the junction unmatched. Germline V gives CDR1 KGHSH, CDR2 LQKENI. The CDR3 has 16 residues. The CDR3 bases are TGTGCCAGCTCACCAAGGGACAGCGTAGCCAAAAACATTCAGTACTTC. It translates to CASSPRDSVAKNIQYF.

This clone was counted once. The chain uses TRBV6-5 and TRBJ2-7; perhaps TRBD1 as D (6 bases). Germline CDR1 and CDR2: MNHEY and SVGAGI. Trimming took off 6 bases at V and 4 bases at J, with 10 bases between the two ends. The CDR3 extends over 12 amino acids. In DNA form, the CDR3 reads TGTGCCAGCAGCAAAGGACAGTACGAGCAGTACTTC. Translating it yields CASSKGQYEQYF.

V usage is TRBV10-2 and J usage is TRBJ2-1; possible D gene TRBD1, 6 bases. V lost 6 bases and J lost 10, with 13 bases in between. The CDR3 runs 12 residues. Looked up from germline, CDR1 is WSHSY and CDR2 is SAAADI. The CDR3 here is CASRHRTEEQFF. The CDR3 DNA follows: TGCGCCAGCAGACACAGGACAGAAGAGCAGTTCTTC.

V usage is TRBV5-1 and J usage is TRBJ2-1; 10 bases map to TRBD1. Looked up from germline, CDR1 is SGHRS and CDR2 is YFSETQ. The CDR3 length is 15 residues. Trimming removed 4 bases from V and 7 bases from J; junction bases left unmatched: 8. The CDR3 sequence: CASSRRQGAGNEQFF. CDR3 coding DNA: TGCGCCAGCAGCCGTAGACAGGGGGCAGGGAATGAGCAGTTCTTC.

The chain joins TRBV6-5 to TRBJ2-2; 7 positions agree with TRBD2. The CDR3 runs to 14 residues. Unmatched junction bases numbered 9, after V lost 8 bases and J lost 6 bases. Germline V gives CDR1 MNHEY, CDR2 SVGAGI. The CDR3 coding sequence is TGTGCCAGCCTATTCAGGGAGGGGCCCGGGGAGCTGTTTTTT. It yields the protein CASLFREGPGELFF.

This clone has a handful of counts. This chain uses TRBV7-2 with TRBJ1-6, with a tentative D call TRBD1 (6 bases). Trimming took 5 bases from V and 6 from J, leaving 14 bases between them. CDR1 is SGHTA, CDR2 FQGNSA, per germline. The CDR3 has 15 amino acids. CDR3 protein: CASSPTGPLNSPLHF. The CDR3 nucleotides are TGTGCCAGCAGCCCGACAGGACCGCTTAATTCACCCCTCCACTTT. The full variable domain, with the rest looked up from reference TRBV7-2 and TRBJ1-6, is GAGVSQSPSNKVTEKGKDVELRCDPISGHTALYWYRQSLGQGLEFLIYFQGNSAPDKSGLPSDRFSAERTGGSVSTLTIQRTQQEDSAVYLCASSPTGPLNSPLHFGNGTRLTVT.

This clone was found a few times. This chain joins TRBV6-1 and TRBJ1-5, with D possibly matching TRBD1 (6 bases). Trimming took off 4 bases at V and 0 bases at J, with 7 bases between the two ends. This CDR3 region has 14 residues. CDR1 is MNHNS, CDR2 SASEGT, per germline. The CDR3 loop reads CASSATGSNQPQHF. The DNA of the CDR3 is TGTGCCAGCAGTGCGACAGGTAGCAATCAGCCCCAGCATTTT.